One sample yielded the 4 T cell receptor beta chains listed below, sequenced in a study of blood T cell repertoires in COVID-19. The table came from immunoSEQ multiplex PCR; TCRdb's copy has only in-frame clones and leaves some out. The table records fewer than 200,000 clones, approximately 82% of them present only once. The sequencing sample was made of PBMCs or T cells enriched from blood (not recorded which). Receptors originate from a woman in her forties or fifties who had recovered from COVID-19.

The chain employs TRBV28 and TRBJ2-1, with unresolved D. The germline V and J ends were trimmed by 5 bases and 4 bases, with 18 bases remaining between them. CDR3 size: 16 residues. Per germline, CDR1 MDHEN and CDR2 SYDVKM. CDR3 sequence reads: CASSPPVASGYNEQFF. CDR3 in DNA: TGTGCCAGCAGTCCGCCCGTAGCTAGTGGGTACAATGAGCAGTTCTTC.

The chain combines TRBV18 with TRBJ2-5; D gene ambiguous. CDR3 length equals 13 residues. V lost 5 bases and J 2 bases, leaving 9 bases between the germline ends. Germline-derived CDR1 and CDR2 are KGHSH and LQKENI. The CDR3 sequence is CASSAPTQETQYF. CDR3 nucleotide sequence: TGTGCCAGCTCAGCCCCAACTCAAGAGACCCAGTACTTC.

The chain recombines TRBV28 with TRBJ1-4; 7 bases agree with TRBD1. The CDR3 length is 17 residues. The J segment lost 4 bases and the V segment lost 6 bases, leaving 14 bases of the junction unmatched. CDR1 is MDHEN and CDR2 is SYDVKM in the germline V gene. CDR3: CASRTVRDSLVNEKLFF. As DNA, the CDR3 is TGTGCCAGCAGAACGGTGAGGGACAGCTTAGTTAATGAAAAACTGTTTTTT.

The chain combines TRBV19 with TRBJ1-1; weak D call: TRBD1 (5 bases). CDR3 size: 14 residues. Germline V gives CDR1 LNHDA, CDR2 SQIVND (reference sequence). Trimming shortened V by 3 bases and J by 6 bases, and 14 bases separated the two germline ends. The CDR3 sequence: CASSISGPIAEAFF. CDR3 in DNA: TGTGCCAGTAGTATTTCAGGGCCGATTGCTGAAGCTTTCTTT.